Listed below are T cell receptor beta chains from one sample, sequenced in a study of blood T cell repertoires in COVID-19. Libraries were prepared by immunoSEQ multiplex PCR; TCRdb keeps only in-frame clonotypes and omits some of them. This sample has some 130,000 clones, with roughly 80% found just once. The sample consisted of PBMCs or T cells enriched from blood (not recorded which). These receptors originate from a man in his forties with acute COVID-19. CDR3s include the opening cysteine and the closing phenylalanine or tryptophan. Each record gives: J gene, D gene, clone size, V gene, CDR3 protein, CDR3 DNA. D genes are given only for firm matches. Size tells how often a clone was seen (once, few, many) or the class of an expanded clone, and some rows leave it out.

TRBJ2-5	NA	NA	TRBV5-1	CASSLEAGYQETQYF	TGCGCCAGCAGCTTGGAGGCAGGATATCAAGAGACCCAGTACTTC
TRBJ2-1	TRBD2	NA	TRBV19	CASSISLAANNEQFF	TGTGCCAGTAGTATCTCCCTAGCGGCTAACAATGAGCAGTTCTTC
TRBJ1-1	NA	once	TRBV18	CASSPFGDPSTEAFF	TGTGCCAGCTCACCATTCGGTGATCCGAGCACTGAAGCTTTCTTT
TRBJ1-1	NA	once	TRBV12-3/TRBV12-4	CASSFNRVAEAFF	TGTGCCAGCAGTTTTAACAGGGTCGCTGAAGCTTTCTTT
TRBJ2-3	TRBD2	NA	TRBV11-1	CASSWRGGTDTQYF	TGTGCCAGCAGCTGGCGGGGGGGCACAGATACGCAGTATTTT
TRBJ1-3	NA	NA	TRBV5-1	CASSYSSGEGSGNTIYF	TGCGCCAGCAGCTATTCCTCAGGGGAGGGCTCTGGAAACACCATATATTTT
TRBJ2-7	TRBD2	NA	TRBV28	CASSFQGGPQQYF	TGTGCCAGCAGTTTCCAGGGAGGGCCTCAGCAGTACTTC
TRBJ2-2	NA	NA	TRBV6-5	CASTYQVPGELFF	TGTGCCAGTACTTATCAGGTCCCCGGGGAGCTGTTTTTT
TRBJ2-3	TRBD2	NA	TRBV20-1	CSASRLAGGPGDTQYF	TGCAGTGCTAGTAGACTAGCGGGAGGGCCAGGAGATACGCAGTATTTT
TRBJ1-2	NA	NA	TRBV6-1	CASSEWGRSYGYTF	TGTGCCAGCAGTGAATGGGGCAGGAGCTATGGCTACACCTTC
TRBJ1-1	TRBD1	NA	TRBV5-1	CASSFADRGVISENTEAFF	TGCGCCAGCAGCTTCGCGGACAGGGGGGTCATTAGCGAGAACACTGAAGCTTTCTTT
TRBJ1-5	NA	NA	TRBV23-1	CASSQRKVTEAQPQHF	TGCGCCAGCAGTCAGAGAAAAGTCACCGAAGCTCAGCCCCAGCATTTT
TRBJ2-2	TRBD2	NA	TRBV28	CGSGRDTGELFF	TGTGGGAGCGGGAGAGACACCGGGGAGCTGTTTTTT
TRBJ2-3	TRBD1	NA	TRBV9	CASSVRQGVSTDTQYF	TGTGCCAGCAGCGTCCGACAGGGAGTTAGCACAGATACGCAGTATTTT
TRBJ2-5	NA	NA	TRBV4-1	CASSQEPSGHQETQYF	TGCGCCAGCAGCCAAGAGCCCAGCGGACACCAAGAGACCCAGTACTTC
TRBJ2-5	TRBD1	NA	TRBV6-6	CASTRGGTGRETQYF	TGTGCCAGCACCCGAGGAGGGACAGGTCGAGAGACCCAGTACTTC
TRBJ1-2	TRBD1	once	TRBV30	CAWSVEDRGGYTF	TGTGCCTGGAGTGTTGAGGACAGGGGCGGCTACACCTTC
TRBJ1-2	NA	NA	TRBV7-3	CASSLTRQAQGYTF	TGTGCCAGCAGCTTAACCCGACAGGCCCAAGGCTACACCTTC
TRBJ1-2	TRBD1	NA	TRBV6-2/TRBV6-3	CASSYSKGALGYTF	TGTGCCAGCAGTTACTCAAAGGGGGCGCTGGGCTACACCTTC
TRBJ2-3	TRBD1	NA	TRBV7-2	CASSSNRGTQYF	TGTGCCAGCAGCTCTAACAGGGGGACGCAGTATTTT
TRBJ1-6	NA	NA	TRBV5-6	CASRLQGKGYSPLHF	TGTGCCAGCCGCCTACAGGGTAAAGGGTATTCACCCCTCCACTTT
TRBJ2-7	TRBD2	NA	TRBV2	CASSEQREVQYF	TGTGCCAGCAGTGAACAGCGGGAGGTGCAGTACTTC
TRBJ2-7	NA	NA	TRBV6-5	CASSYRQGWGEQYF	TGTGCCAGCAGTTACCGCCAGGGATGGGGCGAGCAGTACTTC
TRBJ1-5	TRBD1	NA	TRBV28	CASSLIRDSYQPQHF	TGTGCCAGCAGTTTAATTAGGGACAGCTATCAGCCCCAGCATTTT
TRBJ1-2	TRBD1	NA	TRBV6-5	CASSYSNRGHGYTF	TGTGCCAGCAGTTACTCGAACAGGGGGCATGGCTACACCTTC
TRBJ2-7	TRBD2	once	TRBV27	CASSRPGLAEIEQYF	TGTGCCAGCAGTCGTCCCGGACTAGCGGAAATTGAGCAGTACTTC
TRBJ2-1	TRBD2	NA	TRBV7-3	CASSPGLAASEWFF	TGTGCCAGCAGCCCGGGACTAGCGGCCTCAGAGTGGTTCTTC
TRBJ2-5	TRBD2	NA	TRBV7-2	CASTRGEETQYF	TGTGCCAGCACCCGGGGGGAAGAGACCCAGTACTTC
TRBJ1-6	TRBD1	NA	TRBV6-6	CASSRDRGNSPLHF	TGTGCCAGCAGCCGGGACAGGGGAAATTCACCCCTCCACTTT
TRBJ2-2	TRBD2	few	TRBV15	CATSRVAGVTGELFF	TGTGCCACCAGCAGGGTAGCGGGGGTGACCGGGGAGCTGTTTTTT
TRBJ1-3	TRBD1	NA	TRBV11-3	CASSLTGVGNTIYF	TGTGCCAGCAGCCTAACAGGGGTAGGAAACACCATATATTTT